A single sample gave rise to the 32 T cell receptor beta chains below, sequenced in a study of identical twins. TCRdb used MiXCR to reprocess the 5' RACE reads, holding one entry per CDR3 protein. Seen here are approximately 1.8 million distinct CDR3 sequences, 25% to 35% observed once, and the top ten hold around 0.25%. The sequenced sample consisted of cord blood. Receptor source: a newborn girl in good health.

A note on this clonotype: Possible read error: a much larger clone is one base away. The CDR3 is CSVQSATGLVQETQYF. The CDR3 region has the DNA TGCAGCGTCCAAAGTGCCACAGGGCTTGTCCAAGAGACCCAGTACTTC. The rearrangement joins TRBV29-1 to TRBJ2-5; TRBD1 is a possible D gene (6 bases). Per germline, CDR1 SQVTM and CDR2 ANQGSEA. Trimming stripped 6 bases from V and 1 base from J, with 21 bases between. The CDR3 sequence is 16 residues long. Based on the CDR3 plus reference TRBV29-1 and TRBJ2-5, the full variable domain is SAVISQKPSRDICQRGTSLTIQCQVDSQVTMMFWYRQQPGQSLTLIATANQGSEATYESGFVIDKFPISRPNLTFSTLTVSNMSPEDSSIYLCSVQSATGLVQETQYFGPGTRLLVL.

This clonotype was seen a handful of times. The V and J genes are TRBV2 and TRBJ2-3; TRBD2 agrees at 13 bases. The CDR3 runs to 14 residues. The J segment lost 4 bases and the V segment lost 10 bases, leaving 5 bases of the junction unmatched. CDR1 is SNHLY and CDR2 is FYNNEI in the germline V gene. The CDR3 bases are TGTGCCATTACTAGCGGGGGGGCATCAGATACGCAGTATTTT. This encodes CAITSGGASDTQYF.

Here the CDR3 DNA reads TGTGCCAGCAGTTACCCCCAGCGGGGGGGCTCCTACAATGAGCAGTTCTTC. It codes for CASSYPQRGGSYNEQFF. The chain has TRBV6-6 and TRBJ2-1, with 10 bases lining up with TRBD2. This CDR3 comprises 17 residues. CDR1 and CDR2 from the germline V gene are MNHNY and SVGAGI (reference sequence). V dropped 2 bases and J dropped 0; count of bases not matched to a gene: 4.

This clonotype was observed a handful of times. The chain couples TRBV6-6 to TRBJ1-1; D is unclear. The CDR3 loop spans 14 amino acids. The germline V gene has CDR1 MNHNY and CDR2 SVGAGI (reference sequence). The V gene lost 2 bases and the J gene lost 1 base, with 8 bases spanning the gap. The CDR3 here is CASSYLRENTEAFF. The CDR3, as DNA: TGTGCCAGCAGTTACCTTCGGGAGAACACTGAAGCTTTCTTT.

This chain uses TRBV5-6 with TRBJ2-5; no definite D call. Deletions cut 2 bases from V and 2 bases from J, with 10 bases between. This CDR3 has 14 amino acids. Germline V lookup: CDR1 SGHDT, CDR2 YYEEEE. In nucleotides, the CDR3 is TGTGCCAGCAGCTTCGGGCCAGTTCAAGAGACCCAGTACTTC. Its translation is CASSFGPVQETQYF.

The chain uses TRBV7-2 and TRBJ2-3; D is ambiguous. This CDR3 is built from 16 residues. Trimming removed 0 bases at V and 0 bases at J, with 10 bases between. CDR1 is SGHTA, CDR2 FQGNSA, per germline. This CDR3 reads CASSLASAASTDTQYF. The CDR3 DNA reads as TGTGCCAGCAGCTTAGCCTCGGCAGCTAGCACAGATACGCAGTATTTT.

This clonotype has a handful of counts. This rearrangement joins TRBV10-3 to TRBJ2-1; a possible D gene is TRBD1 (5 bases). Germline V gene data show CDR1 as ENHRY and CDR2 as SYGVKD. The CDR3 is 15 amino acids. The germline V and J ends were trimmed by 0 bases and 9 bases, with 15 bases remaining between them. As DNA, the CDR3 is TGTGCCATCAGTGAGTCGGAGACAGTCTCAAGTGAGCAGTTCTTC. It specifies CAISESETVSSEQFF.

The V and J genes are TRBV18 and TRBJ2-6; D not certain. This CDR3 is 16 amino acids long. The ends were cut back, 0 bases at V and 0 bases at J, with 6 bases in the middle. Germline V CDR1 and CDR2: KGHSH, LQKENI. CDR3 loop: CASSPPTPSGANVLTF. CDR3 bases: TGTGCCAGCTCACCACCGACGCCCTCTGGGGCCAACGTCCTGACTTTC.

This clonotype has a count of ten or more. The rearrangement uses TRBV29-1 and TRBJ2-5; D is unresolved. Germline CDR1 SQVTM, CDR2 ANQGSEA. The germline V and J ends were trimmed by 5 bases and 6 bases, with 28 bases remaining between them. The CDR3 is 17 residues long. CDR3 DNA sequence: TGCAGCGTTCTTTCCCGGGCACGCCTTACCCCGGTAAAGACCCAGTACTTC. Its protein is CSVLSRARLTPVKTQYF.

In its sample, this clonotype was seen a few times. J is TRBJ2-3 and V is TRBV7-6; D unclear. Trimming stripped 5 bases from V and 2 bases from J, with 23 bases between. This CDR3 region has 18 residues. The V gene's germline CDR1 is SGHVS and CDR2 FNYEAQ. Here the CDR3 reads CASSPSPGHQSYTDTQYF. CDR3 in DNA: TGTGCCAGCAGCCCCTCTCCGGGCCATCAATCGTACACAGATACGCAGTATTTT.

This chain uses TRBV29-1 with TRBJ2-7; 8 bases are a match to TRBD2. Germline CDR1 and CDR2: SQVTM and ANQGSEA. Germline trimming cut 5 bases from V and 4 bases from J; bases unmatched to any gene: 7. The CDR3 runs to 13 residues. The CDR3 coding sequence is TGCAGCGTTAGCGGACGGGAGGGTTACGAGCAGTACTTC. This sequence encodes CSVSGREGYEQYF.

The rearrangement links TRBV5-1 to TRBJ1-5; TRBD1 matches at 7 bases. The V and J ends lost 4 bases and 4 bases, in that order; junction bases with no gene match: 5. CDR3 length: 14 amino acids. The germline gives CDR1 SGHRS, CDR2 YFSETQ. The CDR3 reads CASSPGDRNQPQHF. The CDR3 DNA follows: TGCGCCAGCAGCCCGGGGGACAGAAATCAGCCCCAGCATTTT.

This clonotype has more than one count but fewer than ten. The chain combines TRBV12-3 or TRBV12-4 with TRBJ2-7; TRBD1 aligns across 10 bases. V dropped 5 bases and J dropped 0; count of bases not matched to a gene: 4. The CDR3 is made up of 15 amino acids. The CDR3 coding sequence is TGTGCCAGCAGTATTGGACAGGGGGGCTCCTACGAGCAGTACTTC. Protein sequence: CASSIGQGGSYEQYF.

V is TRBV5-6 and J is TRBJ2-7, with D perhaps TRBD1 (7 bases). Germline loops: CDR1 SGHDT, CDR2 YYEEEE. The CDR3 runs 14 residues. Deletions cut 4 bases from V and 2 bases from J, with 13 bases between. CDR3 region: CASSGRGRTYEQYF. The CDR3 bases are TGTGCCAGCAGCGGCAGGGGGAGGACCTACGAGCAGTACTTC.

To note about this clonotype: A much larger clone sits a single nucleotide away, making a read error possible. The chain has TRBV4-2 and TRBJ1-2; TRBD1 might be the D (5 bases). The CDR3 has 15 amino acids. Germline V lookup: CDR1 LGHNA, CDR2 YNFKEQ. Trimming removed 0 bases from V and 10 bases from J, with 18 bases in between. The CDR3 DNA sequence: TGTGCCAGCAGCCAAGAGTACAGGATAGTTCATGACTACACCTTC. This codes for CASSQEYRIVHDYTF.

CDR3 loop: CASRPSAYEQYF. In DNA, the CDR3 is TGTGCCAGCAGGCCTTCGGCCTACGAGCAGTACTTC. The rearrangement uses TRBV28 and TRBJ2-7; no firm D call. V shed 6 bases and J shed 2 bases, with 8 bases lying between them. The CDR3 loop spans 12 amino acids. Germline V gives CDR1 MDHEN, CDR2 SYDVKM.

The V and J genes are TRBV6-1 and TRBJ1-1, with 7 bases identical to TRBD1. The CDR3 spans 16 residues. V shed 6 bases and J 0 bases; nucleotides not matched to a gene: 10. Germline V CDR1 and CDR2: MNHNS, SASEGT. The CDR3 reads CASRPQQGVLNTEAFF. CDR3 nucleotide sequence: TGTGCCAGCAGGCCCCAGCAGGGGGTCTTGAACACTGAAGCTTTCTTT.

The genes are TRBV5-6 and TRBJ1-5; 7 nucleotides line up with TRBD1. The V gene end was trimmed by 3 bases and the J gene end by 2 bases; junction bases not matched to a gene: 5. The V gene's germline CDR1 is SGHDT and CDR2 YYEEEE. CDR3 length: 15 amino acids. The CDR3 sequence is CASSWLGQGNQPQHF. The DNA of the CDR3 is TGTGCCAGCAGCTGGTTAGGACAGGGCAATCAGCCCCAGCATTTT.

V is TRBV12-3 or TRBV12-4 and J is TRBJ2-6; weak D call: TRBD2 (9 bases). Trimming removed 3 bases at V and 0 bases at J, with 15 bases between. The CDR3 extends over 18 amino acids. Here the CDR3 DNA reads TGTGCCAGCAGTTTCCTAGCGGGGACAGGCTCTGGGGCCAACGTCCTGACTTTC. It codes for CASSFLAGTGSGANVLTF.

This clonotype was seen a handful of times. The genes are TRBV28 and TRBJ2-7; TRBD2 matches at 7 bases. Trimming at V came to 5 bases and at J to 6 bases, leaving 10 bases not matched to a gene. The CDR3 is made up of 14 amino acids. Germline lookup yields CDR1 MDHEN and CDR2 SYDVKM. The chain's CDR3 is CASSPAAGGGEQYF. The CDR3 DNA follows: TGTGCCAGCAGTCCCGCTGCGGGCGGGGGCGAGCAGTACTTC.

Many counts were recorded for this clonotype. This sequence joins TRBV6-2 or TRBV6-3 and TRBJ2-7, with 11 bases aligning to TRBD2. The DNA end lines up better with TRBJ2-4; the J call may be wrong. The CDR3 has 16 residues. CDR1 and CDR2 from the germline V gene are MNHEY and SVGEGT. CDR3 amino acids: CASSSDLAGGSSIQYF. CDR3 nucleotide sequence: TGTGCCAGCTCATCCGACCTAGCGGGAGGTTCGAGCATTCAGTACTTC.

V usage is TRBV28 and J usage is TRBJ2-3, with TRBD2 matching 7 bases. Trimming cost V 6 bases and J 5 bases; bases outside gene matches: 14. Germline assignment: CDR1 MDHEN and CDR2 SYDVKM. The CDR3 spans 16 residues. CDR3 DNA: TGTGCCAGCAGACGCGCCCCGGGACTAACTTTAGATACGCAGTATTTT. Protein product: CASRRAPGLTLDTQYF.

The chain employs TRBV7-9 and TRBJ2-3, with 10 bases that match TRBD2. Germline CDR1 and CDR2: SEHNR and FQNEAQ (reference sequence). The CDR3 covers 16 residues. V lost 5 bases, J lost 4 bases, and 9 bases stayed unmatched. CDR3 bases: TGTGCCAGCAGCCGGACGATAGCGGGGGGCTCAGATACGCAGTATTTT. Its translation: CASSRTIAGGSDTQYF.

V usage is TRBV19 and J usage is TRBJ2-5; D gene unclear. The CDR3 is 13 amino acids. Germline lookup yields CDR1 LNHDA and CDR2 SQIVND (reference sequence). V shed 6 bases and J shed 2 bases, with 10 bases lying between them. This CDR3 is CASSYFLQETQYF. CDR3 in DNA: TGTGCCAGTAGCTACTTCTTACAAGAGACCCAGTACTTC.

J is TRBJ2-1 and V is TRBV4-1, with D maybe TRBD1 (6 bases). V shed 4 bases and J shed 8 bases, with 18 bases lying between them. The germline gives CDR1 MGHRA, CDR2 YSYEKL. The CDR3 runs to 15 residues. In nucleotides, the CDR3 is TGCGCCAGCAGCCGATCCGGGACACTCGGTCATGAGCAGTTCTTC. Protein sequence: CASSRSGTLGHEQFF.

CDR3 region: CASSQEGRGGYGYTF. The CDR3 DNA sequence: TGTGCCAGCAGCCAAGAGGGGCGGGGTGGCTATGGCTACACCTTC. This chain uses TRBV4-2 with TRBJ1-2; TRBD1 might be the D (5 bases). The CDR3 covers 15 residues. Trimming cost V 0 bases and J 4 bases, with 12 bases left between them. CDR1 is LGHNA, CDR2 YNFKEQ, per germline.

The gene calls are TRBV5-1 and TRBJ2-2, with D maybe TRBD2 (6 bases). Trimming took off 3 bases at V and 7 bases at J, with 19 bases between the two ends. The CDR3 consists of 16 residues. Germline CDR1 and CDR2: SGHRS and YFSETQ. The CDR3 sequence: CASSSAPLAFGGELFF. Here the CDR3 DNA reads TGCGCCAGCAGCTCGGCACCGCTAGCGTTCGGCGGGGAGCTGTTTTTT.

V is TRBV3-1 and J is TRBJ2-3, with 8 nucleotides matching TRBD1. The trim removed 6 bases at V and 1 base at J, leaving 6 bases unmatched. The CDR3 has 15 amino acids. The germline V gene encodes CDR1 LGHDT and CDR2 YNNKEL (reference sequence). CDR3 residues: CASSNRGEGTDTQYF. CDR3 nucleotides: TGTGCCAGCAGTAACAGGGGGGAAGGCACAGATACGCAGTATTTT.

The chain has TRBV9 and TRBJ2-7, with TRBD2 identical over 12 bases. CDR3 length: 20 amino acids. Germline V gene data show CDR1 as SGDLS and CDR2 as YYNGEE. Trimming cost V 0 bases and J 1 base; bases outside gene matches: 14. The CDR3 region is CASSVERFGLAGGQSYEQYF. The CDR3 DNA reads as TGTGCCAGCAGCGTAGAGAGGTTTGGTCTAGCGGGGGGGCAGTCCTACGAGCAGTACTTC. Supplemented by reference TRBV9 and TRBJ2-7, the full variable domain reads DSGVTQTPKHLITATGQRVTLRCSPRSGDLSVYWYQQSLDQGLQFLIQYYNGEERAKGNILERFSAQQFPDLHSELNLSSLELGDSALYFCASSVERFGLAGGQSYEQYFGPGTRLTVT.

The rearrangement links TRBV3-1 to TRBJ2-1; 12 nucleotides agree with TRBD2. The CDR3 runs 16 residues. CDR1 is LGHDT, CDR2 YNNKEL, per germline (reference sequence). Unmatched junction bases numbered 5, after V lost 0 bases and J lost 8 bases. The CDR3 DNA sequence: TGTGCCAGCAGCCAAGAACTGCTAGCGGGGGGGTATGAGCAGTTCTTC. The encoded protein is CASSQELLAGGYEQFF.

The sample holds a few counts of this clonotype. This chain links TRBV11-2 with TRBJ1-2, with 9 bases that match TRBD1. Germline loops: CDR1 SGHAT, CDR2 FQNNGV. CDR3 length: 15 residues. V lost 3 bases to trimming and J lost 4 bases; unmatched junction nucleotides: 6. The CDR3 region has the DNA TGTGCCAGCAGCTTCCACAGGGGGCGCGCCTATGGCTACACCTTC. This encodes CASSFHRGRAYGYTF.

This sequence joins TRBV13 and TRBJ2-1; D gene ambiguous. Germline CDR1 reads PRHDT; CDR2 reads FYEKMQ (reference sequence). The CDR3 covers 16 residues. Deletions cut 3 bases from V and 1 base from J, with 13 bases between. The CDR3 protein is CASSFFGSPSYNEQFF. Written as DNA, the CDR3 is TGTGCCAGCAGCTTTTTCGGATCCCCGTCCTACAATGAGCAGTTCTTC.